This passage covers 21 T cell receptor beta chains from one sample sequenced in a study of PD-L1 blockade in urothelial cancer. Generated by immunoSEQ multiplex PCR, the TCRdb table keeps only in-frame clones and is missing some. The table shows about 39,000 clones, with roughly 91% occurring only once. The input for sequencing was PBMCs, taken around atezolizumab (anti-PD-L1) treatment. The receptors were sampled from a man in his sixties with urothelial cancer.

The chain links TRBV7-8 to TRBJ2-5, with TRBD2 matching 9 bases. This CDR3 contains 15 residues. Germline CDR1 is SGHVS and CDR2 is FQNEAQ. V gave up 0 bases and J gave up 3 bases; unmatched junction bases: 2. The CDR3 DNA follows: TGTGCCAGCAGCTTAGCGGGACTAGCAGAAGAGACCCAGTACTTC. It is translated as CASSLAGLAEETQYF.

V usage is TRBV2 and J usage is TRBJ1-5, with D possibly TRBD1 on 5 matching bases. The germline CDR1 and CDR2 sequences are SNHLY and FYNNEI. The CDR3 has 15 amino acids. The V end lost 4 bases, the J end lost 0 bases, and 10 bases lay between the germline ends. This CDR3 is CASSVQGVSNQPQHF. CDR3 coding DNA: TGTGCCAGCAGTGTGCAAGGGGTTAGCAATCAGCCCCAGCATTTT.

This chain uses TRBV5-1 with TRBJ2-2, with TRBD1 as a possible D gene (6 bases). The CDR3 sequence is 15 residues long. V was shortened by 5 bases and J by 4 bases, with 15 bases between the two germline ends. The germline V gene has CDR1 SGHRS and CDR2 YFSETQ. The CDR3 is CASRHQQGFTGELFF. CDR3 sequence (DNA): TGCGCCAGCAGACACCAACAGGGTTTCACCGGGGAGCTGTTTTTT. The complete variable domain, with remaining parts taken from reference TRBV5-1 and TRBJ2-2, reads KAGVTQTPRYLIKTRGQQVTLSCSPISGHRSVSWYQQTPGQGLQFLFEYFSETQRNKGNFPGRFSGRQFSNSRSEMNVSTLELGDSALYLCASRHQQGFTGELFFGEGSRLTVL.

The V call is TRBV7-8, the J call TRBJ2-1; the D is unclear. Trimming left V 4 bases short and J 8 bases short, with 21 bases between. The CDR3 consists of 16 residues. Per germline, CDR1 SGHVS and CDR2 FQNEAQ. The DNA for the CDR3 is TGTGCCAGCAGCTCACCCCCGTCCCAGGCGCGCGATGAGCAGTTCTTC. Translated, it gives CASSSPPSQARDEQFF.

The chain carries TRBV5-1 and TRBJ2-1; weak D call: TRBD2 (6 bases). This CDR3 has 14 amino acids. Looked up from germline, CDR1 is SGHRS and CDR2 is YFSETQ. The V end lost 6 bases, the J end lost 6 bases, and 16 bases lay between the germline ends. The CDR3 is CASTPGSDFNEQFF. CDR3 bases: TGCGCCAGCACCCCCGGGAGTGATTTCAATGAGCAGTTCTTC. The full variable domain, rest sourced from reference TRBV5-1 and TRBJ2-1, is KAGVTQTPRYLIKTRGQQVTLSCSPISGHRSVSWYQQTPGQGLQFLFEYFSETQRNKGNFPGRFSGRQFSNSRSEMNVSTLELGDSALYLCASTPGSDFNEQFFGPGTRLTVL.

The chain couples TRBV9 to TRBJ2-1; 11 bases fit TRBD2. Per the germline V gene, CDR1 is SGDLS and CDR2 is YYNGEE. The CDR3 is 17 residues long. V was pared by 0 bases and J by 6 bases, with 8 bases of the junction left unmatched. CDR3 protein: CASSVAPTSGVGNEQFF. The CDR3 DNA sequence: TGTGCCAGCAGCGTAGCTCCGACTAGCGGGGTAGGCAATGAGCAGTTCTTC. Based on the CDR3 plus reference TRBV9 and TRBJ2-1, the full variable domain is DSGVTQTPKHLITATGQRVTLRCSPRSGDLSVYWYQQSLDQGLQFLIQYYNGEERAKGNILERFSAQQFPDLHSELNLSSLELGDSALYFCASSVAPTSGVGNEQFFGPGTRLTVL.

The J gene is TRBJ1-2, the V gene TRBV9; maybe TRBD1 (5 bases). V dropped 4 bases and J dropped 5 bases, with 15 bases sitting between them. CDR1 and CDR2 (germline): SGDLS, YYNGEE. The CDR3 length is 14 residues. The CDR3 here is CASSPTNGAYGYTF. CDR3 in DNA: TGTGCCAGCAGCCCCACGAATGGGGCGTATGGCTACACCTTC.

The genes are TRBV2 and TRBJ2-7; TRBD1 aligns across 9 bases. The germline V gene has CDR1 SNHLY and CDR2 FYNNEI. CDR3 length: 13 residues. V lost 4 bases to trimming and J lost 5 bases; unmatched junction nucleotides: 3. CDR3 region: CASSGDRVNEQYF. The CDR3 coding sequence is TGTGCCAGCAGTGGGGACAGGGTCAACGAGCAGTACTTC. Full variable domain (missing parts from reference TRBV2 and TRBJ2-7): EPEVTQTPSHQVTQMGQEVILRCVPISNHLYFYWYRQILGQKVEFLVSFYNNEISEKSEIFDDQFSVERPDGSNFTLKIRSTKLEDSAMYFCASSGDRVNEQYFGPGTRLTVT.

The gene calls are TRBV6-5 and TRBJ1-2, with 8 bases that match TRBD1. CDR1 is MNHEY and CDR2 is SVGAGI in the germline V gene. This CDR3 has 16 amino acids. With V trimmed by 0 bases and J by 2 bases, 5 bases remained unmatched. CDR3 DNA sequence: TGTGCCAGCAGTTACTCTAGGACAGGGCCAAACTATGGCTACACCTTC. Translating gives CASSYSRTGPNYGYTF.

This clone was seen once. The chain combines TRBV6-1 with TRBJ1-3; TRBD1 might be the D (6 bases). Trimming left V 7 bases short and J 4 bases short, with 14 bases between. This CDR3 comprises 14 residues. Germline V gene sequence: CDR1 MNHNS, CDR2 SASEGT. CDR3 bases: TGTGCCAGCAACTCTAGACAGGAAGGAAACACCATATATTTT. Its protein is CASNSRQEGNTIYF.

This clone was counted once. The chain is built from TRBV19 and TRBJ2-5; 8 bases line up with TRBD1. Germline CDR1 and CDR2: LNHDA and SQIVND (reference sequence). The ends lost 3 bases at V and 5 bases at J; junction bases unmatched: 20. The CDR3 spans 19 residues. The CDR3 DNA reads TGTGCCAGTAGTATTAGGCCGTTTTGGCAGGGGGCTTGGCGGGAGACCCAGTACTTC. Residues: CASSIRPFWQGAWRETQYF.

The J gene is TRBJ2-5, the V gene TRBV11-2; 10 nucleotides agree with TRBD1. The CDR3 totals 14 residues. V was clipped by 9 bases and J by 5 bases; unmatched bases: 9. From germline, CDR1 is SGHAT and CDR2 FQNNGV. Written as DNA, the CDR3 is TGTGCCAGTACGACAGGGGGCGGTTCGGAGACCCAGTACTTC. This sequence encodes CASTTGGGSETQYF.

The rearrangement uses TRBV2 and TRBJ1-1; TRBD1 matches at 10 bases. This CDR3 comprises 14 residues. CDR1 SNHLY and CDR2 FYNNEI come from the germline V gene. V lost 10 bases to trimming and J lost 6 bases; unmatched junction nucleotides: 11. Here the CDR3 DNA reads TGTGCCAAAGACAGGGGGCAAACATACTCTGAAGCTTTCTTT. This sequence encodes CAKDRGQTYSEAFF.

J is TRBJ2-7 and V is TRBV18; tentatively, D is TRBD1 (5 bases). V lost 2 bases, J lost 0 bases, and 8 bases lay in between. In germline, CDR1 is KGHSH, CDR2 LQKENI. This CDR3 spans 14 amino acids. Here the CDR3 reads CASSPGASSYEQYF. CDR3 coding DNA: TGTGCCAGCTCACCAGGGGCGAGCTCCTACGAGCAGTACTTC.

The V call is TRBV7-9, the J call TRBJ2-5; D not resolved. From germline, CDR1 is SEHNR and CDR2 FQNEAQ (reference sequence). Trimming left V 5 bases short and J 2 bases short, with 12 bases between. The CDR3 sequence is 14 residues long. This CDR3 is CASSPLASQETQYF. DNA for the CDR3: TGTGCCAGCAGCCCCTTAGCCAGTCAAGAGACCCAGTACTTC.

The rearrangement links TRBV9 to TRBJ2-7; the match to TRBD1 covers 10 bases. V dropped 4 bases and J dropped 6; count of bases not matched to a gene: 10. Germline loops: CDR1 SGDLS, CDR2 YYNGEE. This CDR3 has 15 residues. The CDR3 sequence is CASSSHPGTGVEQYF. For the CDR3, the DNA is TGTGCCAGCAGCTCTCACCCCGGGACAGGGGTCGAGCAGTACTTC.

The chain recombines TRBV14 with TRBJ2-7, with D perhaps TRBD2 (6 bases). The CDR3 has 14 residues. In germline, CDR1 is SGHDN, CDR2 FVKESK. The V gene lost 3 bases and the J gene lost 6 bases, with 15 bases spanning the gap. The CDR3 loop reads CASSHGGTAAEQYF. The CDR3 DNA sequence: TGTGCCAGCAGCCACGGCGGGACCGCGGCCGAGCAGTACTTC.

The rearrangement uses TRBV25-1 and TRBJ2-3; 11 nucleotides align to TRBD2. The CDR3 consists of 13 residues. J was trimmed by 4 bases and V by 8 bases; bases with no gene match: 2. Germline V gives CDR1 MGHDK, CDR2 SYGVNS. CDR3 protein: CASGLAGSDTQYF. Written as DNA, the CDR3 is TGTGCCAGCGGACTAGCGGGTTCAGATACGCAGTATTTT.

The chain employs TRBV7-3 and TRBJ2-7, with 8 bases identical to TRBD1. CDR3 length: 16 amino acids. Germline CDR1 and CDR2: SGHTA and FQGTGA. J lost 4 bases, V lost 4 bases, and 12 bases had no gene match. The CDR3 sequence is CASSWRTGTGSYEQYF. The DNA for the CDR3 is TGTGCCAGCAGCTGGAGAACTGGGACAGGTTCGTACGAGCAGTACTTC.

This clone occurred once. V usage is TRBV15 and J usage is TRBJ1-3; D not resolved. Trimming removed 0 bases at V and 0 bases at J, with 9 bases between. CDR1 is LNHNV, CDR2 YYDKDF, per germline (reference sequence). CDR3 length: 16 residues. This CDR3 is CATSRDRRSSGNTIYF. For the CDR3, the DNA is TGTGCCACCAGCAGAGATCGAAGGAGCTCTGGAAACACCATATATTTT.

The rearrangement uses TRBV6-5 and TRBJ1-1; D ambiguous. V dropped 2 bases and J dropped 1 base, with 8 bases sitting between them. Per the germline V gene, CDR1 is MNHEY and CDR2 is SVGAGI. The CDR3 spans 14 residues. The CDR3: CASSYLSSNTEAFF. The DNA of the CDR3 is TGTGCCAGCAGTTACCTGAGCTCGAACACTGAAGCTTTCTTT.